This T cell receptor beta chain was retrieved from a study of cytomegalovirus exposure and HLA in healthy donors. Study-wide background: There were about 85 million unique TCRs (from HLA-typed donors) in an early data release. General study points: Earlier analysis looked at TCR beta V segments, and most were productive about 87% or about 30% of the time. Despite most TCR sequences being rare, some public TCRs occurred in many donors.

The CDR3 contains 13 residues. Looked up from germline, CDR1 is SGHNT and CDR2 is YYREEE (reference sequence). The V end was cut by 4 bases, the J end by 1 base, with 8 bases between. Concerning this clone: Its specificity is unknown.

The PCR ran on 60 Vbeta and 13 Jbeta primers. TCRdb's table, derived via immunoSEQ multiplex PCR, lists solely in-frame clones and lacks some. Among under 110,000 clones, about three quarters were seen once, and the ten largest hold under 7.5%. The source material was PBMCs. This TCR came from a woman aged 50 to 65 in good health and CMV-seropositive. This rearrangement joins TRBV5-4 to TRBJ1-1, with D uncertain. CDR3 DNA sequence: TGTGCCAGCAGCCGTACAGAGAACACTGAAGCTTTCTTT. Protein sequence: CASSRTENTEAFF. Full variable domain (remainder filled in from reference TRBV5-4 and TRBJ1-1): ETGVTQSPTHLIKTRGQQVTLRCSSQSGHNTVSWYQQALGQGPQFIFQYYREEENGRGNFPPRFSGLQFPNYSSELNVNALELDDSALYLCASSRTENTEAFFGQGTRLTVV.